The text below deals with one T cell receptor beta chain. These data are taken from a study of blood T cell repertoires in COVID-19. The overall study: T cells, B-cell-depleted T cells, or PBMCs supplied cDNA or gDNA.

Trimming left V 8 bases short and J 5 bases short, with 15 bases between. CDR1 is SQVTM and CDR2 is ANQGSEA in the germline V gene. The length of the CDR3 is 12 residues. The protocol was immunoSEQ multiplex PCR, while the TCRdb copy is restricted to in-frame clones and leaves out a portion. The sample carries about 220,000 clones, 82% recorded once. This chain connects TRBV29-1 to TRBJ2-5; no clear D gene. This clonotype was obtained from a woman aged 55-69 years who had recovered from COVID-19. The specimen was PBMCs or T cells enriched from blood (not recorded which). CDR3 nucleotide sequence: TGCAGCACGACGGTACCCGGGGAGACCCAGTACTTC. Translated, it gives CSTTVPGETQYF.